This record covers a single T cell receptor (beta chain). Antigen: not known. Use of 60 Vbeta and 13 Jbeta primers characterized the PCR. The data were produced by immunoSEQ multiplex PCR, yet TCRdb's version contains in-frame clones alone and is incomplete. The data hold about 190,000 clones, with roughly 79% observed a single time. This entry is derived from a study of cytomegalovirus exposure and HLA in healthy donors. The CDR3 spans 18 residues. Germline V gene lookup returns CDR1 LNHDA and CDR2 SQIVND (reference sequence). Trimming pared 4 bases from V and 0 bases from J, leaving 22 bases between. Study findings and constraints: TCR beta V- and J-gene trimming, according to a later analysis, was linked to a missense DCLRE1C variant. Later analysis found that TCR beta chains associated with HLA were more clonally expanded than other, equally common chains. TCR beta V segments were, for the most part, productive about 90% or about 30% of the time in an earlier analysis.

The sequence was collected from a woman aged 18-30 years in good health and CMV-seronegative. Sequenced input: PBMCs. The V and J genes are TRBV19 and TRBJ2-7; maybe TRBD2 (8 bases). The CDR3 loop is CASSTRQGTGGNSYEQYF. The CDR3 DNA reads TGTGCCAGTAGTACTCGACAGGGAACGGGAGGGAACTCCTACGAGCAGTACTTC.